Described below is a single TCR beta chain sequence and its context. Specified time point: patch test 1, 2 weeks after DPC sensitization. Treatment of the sample: therapeutic diphenylcyclopropenone sensitization with weekly scalp DPC. Ahead of each patch test application, blood was drawn. Alopecia patients deemed DPC-suitable, aged 18 to 70, excluding pregnancy. In TCRdb, the RACE reads were re-called with MiXCR into one record per CDR3 protein. The data contain 150,000 or so distinct CDR3 sequences, about 14% of them seen just once; the ten biggest clones take up 1.5% to 2%. The data are from a study of human T cells and chemical hapten exposure. This clonotype was obtained from a woman aged 25 to 39 with alopecia areata. Some clones in this sample may be carry-over from other donors' samples. The sample was whole blood, taken in connection with sensitization to the hapten diphenylcyclopropenone (DPC).

The CDR3 loop is CASSQDLSVRVLSYEQYF. The DNA for the CDR3 is TGTGCCAGCAGCCAAGATTTGAGTGTGAGGGTCCTCTCCTACGAGCAGTACTTC. This chain links TRBV4-2 with TRBJ2-7, with D possibly matching TRBD2 (5 bases). The CDR3 is 18 residues long. The ends were cut back, 0 bases at V and 0 bases at J, with 18 bases in the middle. Germline V gene lookup returns CDR1 LGHNA and CDR2 YNFKEQ.